These 5 T cell receptor beta chains originate from one sample sequenced in a study of early T cells in non-severe SARS-CoV-2 infection. TCRdb ran MiXCR on the 5' RACE reads and lists one entry per CDR3 protein. Among 50,000 to 60,000 distinct CDR3 sequences listed, roughly a tenth were seen once. Sample: whole blood. Receptors were obtained from an adult who was a healthcare worker with PCR-confirmed SARS-CoV-2 infection or an uninfected control (not recorded which).

V usage is TRBV12-3 or TRBV12-4 and J usage is TRBJ1-5, with no clear D. The CDR3 runs to 14 residues. Trimming left V 6 bases short and J 3 bases short, with 12 bases between. In DNA form, the CDR3 reads TGTGCCAGCAGAACAAGACACCTCAATCAGCCCCAGCATTTT. Translated, it gives CASRTRHLNQPQHF.

This clonotype was seen at least ten times. The chain employs TRBV3-1 and TRBJ2-7; D is possibly TRBD2 (5 bases). This CDR3 has 15 amino acids. Germline values: CDR1 LGHDT, CDR2 YNNKEL (reference sequence). V shed 3 bases and J shed 0 bases, with 12 bases lying between them. CDR3 coding DNA: TGTGCCAGCAGCCAGGGGAGCGCCCGCTCCTACGAGCAGTACTTC. This gives the protein CASSQGSARSYEQYF.

On this clonotype: The junction differs from germline at one of its ends, possibly a read error. The J gene is TRBJ2-3, the V gene TRBV4-2, with 12 bases fitting TRBD2. The length of the CDR3 is 18 residues. Germline loops: CDR1 LGHNA, CDR2 YNFKEQ. CDR3 bases: TGTGCCAGCAACCAAAATATACGACTAGCGGGGGACACAGATACGCAGTATTTT. Translating it yields CASNQNIRLAGDTDTQYF.

This chain links TRBV18 with TRBJ2-3, with TRBD2 as a possible D gene (6 bases). V was pared by 5 bases and J by 2 bases, with 14 bases between. The germline V gene encodes CDR1 KGHSH and CDR2 LQKENI. This CDR3 spans 15 amino acids. In DNA, the CDR3 is TGTGCCAGCTCAGCCTTACTAGCATTCACAGATACGCAGTATTTT. It is translated as CASSALLAFTDTQYF.

The chain employs TRBV7-3 and TRBJ2-3; a possible D gene is TRBD2 (5 bases). V was trimmed by 5 bases and J by 3 bases, leaving 21 bases between them. The germline V gene has CDR1 SGHTA and CDR2 FQGTGA. CDR3 length: 17 residues. CDR3 nucleotide sequence: TGTGCCAGCAGCCTTGTAAGGACTGGAGGAGGAACAGATACGCAGTATTTT. It translates to CASSLVRTGGGTDTQYF.